This note documents a single T cell receptor beta chain sequence. The data were taken from a study of T cells expressing NK-cell markers. The CDR3 contains 14 residues. In germline, CDR1 is MNHNS, CDR2 SASEGT. From the 5' RACE reads, TCRdb lists one entry per CDR3 protein and no DNA. The data include over 150,000 distinct CDR3 sequences; the top ten clones carry roughly a fifth. The sequence was collected from a man aged 18-70 years in good health. Sequenced sample: blood T cells: a sorted CD56 or NKG2C T cell subset, CD4+ or CD8+ T cells, or bulk PBMC T cells (not recorded which). The chain employs TRBV6-1 and TRBJ1-4. The chain's CDR3 is CASSDWQSNEKLFF.